The rows below give T cell receptor beta chains drawn from one sample of a study of cytomegalovirus exposure and HLA in healthy donors. This table comes from immunoSEQ multiplex PCR, and its TCRdb copy is limited to in-frame clones, with some not included. The data show more than 95,000 clones, with approximately 78% seen just once and approximately 11% held by the top ten. Sequenced: PBMCs. The receptors originated from a man younger than 45 in good health and CMV-seropositive. CDR3s include the opening cysteine and the closing phenylalanine or tryptophan. The D gene is left open where the match is weak. The listing skips clone size in some rows; elsewhere it reads once, few, many or a size class.

>TRBV5-6|TRBJ2-1|TRBD2|NA
TGTGCCAGCAGCTTGGATCGCGGGAGGGTTTCCGGTAATGAGCAGTTCTTC
CASSLDRGRVSGNEQFF
>TRBV14|TRBJ1-2|TRBD1|NA
TGTGCCAGCAGCCAAGAGGGACAGGGCGGTAGCGGCTACACCTTC
CASSQEGQGGSGYTF
>TRBV19|TRBJ2-2|NA|NA
TGTGCCACCCCGGCCGGGGACACGAACACCGGGGAGCTGTTTTTT
CATPAGDTNTGELFF
>TRBV11-2|TRBJ2-1|NA|once
TGTGCCAGCAGGAGGGCCACCGAGCAGTTCTTC
CASRRATEQFF
>TRBV5-1|TRBJ2-3|TRBD2|NA
TGCGCCAGCAGCTTGTCTAGCGGGAGCACAGATACGCAGTATTTT
CASSLSSGSTDTQYF
>TRBV4-2|TRBJ2-5|NA|NA
TGTGCCAGCAGCCAAGAAGGGGGTCAAGAGACCCAGTACTTC
CASSQEGGQETQYF
>TRBV5-1|TRBJ2-1|TRBD2|NA
TGCGCCAGCAGCTTGGGGTGGGCTAGCGGGCCCTACAATGAGCAGTTCTTC
CASSLGWASGPYNEQFF
>TRBV4-2|TRBJ2-2|TRBD2|NA
TGTGCCAGCAGCCAAGATCCCAGCGGGGGGGTGAGAGGCGGGGAGCTGTTTTTT
CASSQDPSGGVRGGELFF
>TRBV27|TRBJ1-5|NA|NA
TGTGCCAGCAGTTTATCGATAGGCCGGGGGAAGCCCCAGCATTTT
CASSLSIGRGKPQHF
>TRBV6-5|TRBJ1-5|TRBD1|few
TGTGCCAGCAGCCAAACAGGGGGAGGCAATCAGCCCCAGCATTTT
CASSQTGGGNQPQHF
>TRBV6-5|TRBJ1-3|NA|NA
TGTGCCAGCACCCCGCAGTGGGGGCCTGGAAACACCATATATTTT
CASTPQWGPGNTIYF
>TRBV27|TRBJ2-7|NA|NA
TGTGCCAGCAGTTTATCAGCAGGTCCCTACGAGCAGTACTTC
CASSLSAGPYEQYF
>TRBV7-8|TRBJ2-7|TRBD2|NA
TGTGCCAGCAGCTCTTTAGCGGGAGGACGCGAGCAGTACTTC
CASSSLAGGREQYF
>TRBV9|TRBJ2-1|TRBD2|once
TGTGCCAGCAGCCCACCGATCAGCGGGAGGGGTGAGCAGTTCTTC
CASSPPISGRGEQFF
>TRBV18|TRBJ2-2|NA|NA
TGTGCCAGCTCACCAACGTCCCTAGCGTCCACCGGGGAGCTGTTTTTT
CASSPTSLASTGELFF
>TRBV27|TRBJ2-7|TRBD1|NA
TGTGCCAGCAGGGCGGGACAGGGTAGCTCCTACGAGCAGTACTTC
CASRAGQGSSYEQYF
>TRBV30|TRBJ1-2|NA|NA
TGTGCCTGGAGTGGAAACCGTTTGACAGGCGGTGGCTACACCTTC
CAWSGNRLTGGGYTF
>TRBV11-2|TRBJ2-7|NA|once
TGTGCCAGCACCTTAGTGTGGGAGTGGTCCTCCGAGCAGTACTTC
CASTLVWEWSSEQYF
>TRBV7-2|TRBJ2-7|TRBD2|NA
TGTGCCAGCCGTCCGGCGGGCGGGAGGGCCTACGAGCAGTACTTC
CASRPAGGRAYEQYF
>TRBV28|TRBJ2-7|NA|NA
TGTGCCAGCAGTCCCGGGGGGCAGTCCTACGAGCAGTACTTC
CASSPGGQSYEQYF
>TRBV7-2|TRBJ2-7|TRBD1|NA
TGTGCCAGCAGCGGAGGGACAGGACCATCCTACGAGCAGTACTTC
CASSGGTGPSYEQYF
>TRBV27|TRBJ1-5|NA|NA
TGTGCCAGCAGTTTATCGCCCCGGGATCAGCCCCAGCATTTT
CASSLSPRDQPQHF
>TRBV7-2|TRBJ2-7|NA|NA
TGTGCCAGCAGCTTAGTGTGGGGGAGGTTCCCCTACGAGCAGTACTTC
CASSLVWGRFPYEQYF
>TRBV5-1|TRBJ2-1|NA|NA
TGCGCCAGCAGCCCTCAGAACAATGAGCAGTTCTTC
CASSPQNNEQFF
>TRBV6-5|TRBJ2-1|NA|NA
TGTGCCAGCACCTCCAACCTATACTCCTACAATGAGCAGTTCTTC
CASTSNLYSYNEQFF
>TRBV28|TRBJ1-1|TRBD1|NA
TGTGCCAGCAGTTATATAAGGACAGGGGGAACTGAAGCTTTCTTT
CASSYIRTGGTEAFF
>TRBV4-1|TRBJ1-2|TRBD1|NA
TGCGCCAGCAGAAGACAGGGACTCCCTAGTGGCTACACCTTC
CASRRQGLPSGYTF
>TRBV9|TRBJ1-1|TRBD1|NA
TGTGCCAGCAGCGCAAGGACAGGCCAATATGAAGCTTTCTTT
CASSARTGQYEAFF
>TRBV13|TRBJ2-3|NA|few
TGTGCCAGCAGCCAAGCGGGCCGCACAGATACGCAGTATTTT
CASSQAGRTDTQYF
>TRBV2|TRBJ2-1|NA|NA
TGTGCCAGCAGGACCGGGCAGGGGAGCTCCTACAATGAGCAGTTCTTC
CASRTGQGSSYNEQFF
>TRBV28|TRBJ2-7|TRBD1|NA
TGTGCCAGCAAGGACAGGGACTACGAGCAGTACTTC
CASKDRDYEQYF
>TRBV7-9|TRBJ1-2|NA|once
TGTGCCAGCAGCTTGGGCCTGGGCTATGGCTACACCTTC
CASSLGLGYGYTF
>TRBV2|TRBJ2-3|NA|few
TGTGCCAGCAGTGAAACTCCAGATACGCAGTATTTT
CASSETPDTQYF
>TRBV27|TRBJ2-5|TRBD1|NA
TGTGCCAGCAGTGTCCGACAGGGGGCTCGAGAGACCCAGTACTTC
CASSVRQGARETQYF
>TRBV30|TRBJ2-7|TRBD1|NA
TGTGCCTGGAGTACTCGGACAGGGGGAGACGAGCAGTACTTC
CAWSTRTGGDEQYF
>TRBV4-3|TRBJ2-1|TRBD1|NA
TGCGCCAGCAGTAGGGGGGACAGGTACAATGAGCAGTTCTTC
CASSRGDRYNEQFF
>TRBV5-1|TRBJ2-7|NA|NA
TGCGCCAGCAGCTTACTTCAGGGGGAGCAGTACTTC
CASSLLQGEQYF
>TRBV27|TRBJ2-1|NA|NA
TGTGCCAGCAGTTTCAAGACTAGCTCCTACAATGAGCAGTTCTTC
CASSFKTSSYNEQFF
>TRBV4-2|TRBJ2-3|NA|NA
TGTGCCAGCAGCCAAGGCCCGCTACCTAGTGTGGAGTATTTT
CASSQGPLPSVEYF
>TRBV5-1|TRBJ1-1|NA|NA
TGCGCCAGCAGCTTCCGGGGGGGTGGAACTGAAGCTTTCTTT
CASSFRGGGTEAFF
>TRBV28|TRBJ2-5|NA|NA
TGTGCCAGCTTGAGGGAGACCCAGTACTTC
CASLRETQYF
>TRBV5-6|TRBJ1-2|TRBD1|NA
TGTGCCAGCAGTTACAGGGGGCGGAGTGGCTACACCTTC
CASSYRGRSGYTF
>TRBV11-2|TRBJ2-7|TRBD1|NA
TGTGCCAGCAGCCAGACGACAGGGTTTGACGAGCAGTACTTC
CASSQTTGFDEQYF
>TRBV28|TRBJ2-7|TRBD1|few
TGTGCCAGCAGTTTTACGACAGGGAAATTCTCCTACGAGCAGTACTTC
CASSFTTGKFSYEQYF
>TRBV7-8|TRBJ1-1|TRBD1|once
TGTGCCAGCAGCTTGACCGGGACAGGGGCCATGAACACTGAAGCTTTCTTT
CASSLTGTGAMNTEAFF
>TRBV6-5|TRBJ2-7|TRBD2|NA
TGTGCCAGCAGTCGTAGCGGGGTGAAGGGCTACGAGCAGTACTTC
CASSRSGVKGYEQYF
>TRBV13|TRBJ2-7|TRBD2|NA
TGTGCCAGCAGCTTAGGGTCGGGGGGAGGGCCGAGCTCCTACGAGCAGTACTTC
CASSLGSGGGPSSYEQYF